One sample yielded the 25 T cell receptor beta chains listed below, sequenced in a study of blood T cell repertoires in COVID-19. Here immunoSEQ multiplex PCR was the method, and the copy in TCRdb shows in-frame clones only, minus some. The repertoire has around 17,000 clones, roughly 87% of them found once; the top ten carry about a quarter. Sequences were obtained from peripheral blood. The origin of the receptors is a woman in her 70s with active COVID-19.

The chain employs TRBV2 and TRBJ2-3; possibly TRBD1 for D (5 bases). CDR3 length: 14 amino acids. V dropped 7 bases and J dropped 1 base, with 12 bases sitting between them. The germline CDR1 and CDR2 sequences are SNHLY and FYNNEI. CDR3 sequence: CASKGRVGTDTQYF. CDR3 DNA: TGTGCCAGCAAAGGCAGGGTTGGCACAGATACGCAGTATTTT.

The chain combines TRBV2 with TRBJ2-7; D is perhaps TRBD2 (6 bases). V was clipped by 6 bases and J by 0 bases, with 15 bases between them. The germline V gene has CDR1 SNHLY and CDR2 FYNNEI. CDR3 length equals 15 residues. The CDR3 DNA is TGTGCCAGCAGGCAAGCGGGTTCACACTCCTACGAGCAGTACTTC. Translation gives CASRQAGSHSYEQYF.

This chain links TRBV2 with TRBJ2-3; 7 positions match TRBD1. V was pared by 6 bases and J by 3 bases, with 6 bases of the junction left unmatched. CDR3 size: 14 residues. CDR1 SNHLY and CDR2 FYNNEI come from the germline V gene. CDR3 nucleotides: TGTGCCAGCAGCGTAGGGGGCGGGACAGATACGCAGTATTTT. The encoded protein is CASSVGGGTDTQYF.

The chain is built from TRBV27 and TRBJ2-1; 11 bases are a match to TRBD2. The length of the CDR3 is 15 residues. Germline-derived CDR1 and CDR2 are MNHEY and SMNVEV (reference sequence). V trimming: 2 bases; J trimming: 8 bases; junction bases outside the gene matches: 5. The CDR3 spells CASSLETSGKDEQFF. The CDR3 DNA is TGTGCCAGCAGTTTAGAGACTAGCGGGAAGGATGAGCAGTTCTTC.

The chain employs TRBV7-9 and TRBJ2-1; TRBD2 aligns across 13 bases. From germline, CDR1 is SEHNR and CDR2 FQNEAQ (reference sequence). The CDR3 loop spans 15 amino acids. V gave up 4 bases and J gave up 10 bases; unmatched junction bases: 7. As DNA, the CDR3 is TGTGCCAGCAGCTCATGGACTAGCGGGAGTGTCGAGCAGTTCTTC. Its protein product is CASSSWTSGSVEQFF. Based on the CDR3 plus reference TRBV7-9 and TRBJ2-1, the full variable domain is DTGVSQNPRHKITKRGQNVTFRCDPISEHNRLYWYRQTLGQGPEFLTYFQNEAQLEKSRLLSDRFSAERPKGSFSTLEIQRTEQGDSAMYLCASSSWTSGSVEQFFGPGTRLTVL.

This clone was observed a single time. This chain uses TRBV11-3 with TRBJ2-1, with 8 bases lining up with TRBD2. J was trimmed by 6 bases and V by 2 bases; bases with no gene match: 3. CDR1 is SGHNT, CDR2 YENEEA, per germline. This CDR3 comprises 14 residues. CDR3 sequence reads: CASSLTGGINEQFF. The CDR3, as DNA: TGTGCCAGCAGCTTAACGGGAGGGATCAATGAGCAGTTCTTC. The whole variable domain, remainder taken from reference TRBV11-3 and TRBJ2-1, is EAGVVQSPRYKIIEKKQPVAFWCNPISGHNTLYWYLQNLGQGPELLIRYENEEAVDDSQLPKDRFSAERLKGVDSTLKIQPAELGDSAVYLCASSLTGGINEQFFGPGTRLTVL.

The chain has TRBV3-1 (or the pseudogene TRBV3-2) and TRBJ1-2, with a tentative D call TRBD1 (6 bases). Between the trimmed V and J ends, which lost 4 bases and 5 bases, there was a span of 17 bases. This CDR3 is 15 amino acids long. Germline values: CDR1 LGHDT, CDR2 YNNKEL (reference sequence). The DNA of the CDR3 is TGTGCCAGCAGCCGTTTTCTACAGGGACCATATGGCTACACCTTC. Protein: CASSRFLQGPYGYTF.

This clone was detected once. The rearrangement joins TRBV4-1 to TRBJ2-3; 8 nucleotides align to TRBD2. This CDR3 is built from 14 residues. The J segment lost 6 bases and the V segment lost 4 bases, leaving 6 bases of the junction unmatched. Per germline, CDR1 MGHRA and CDR2 YSYEKL. The CDR3 loop is CASSPLTGGDTQYF. The CDR3 DNA sequence: TGCGCCAGCAGCCCACTAACGGGGGGGGATACGCAGTATTTT.

This clone was seen once. The chain has TRBV2 and TRBJ1-5; 7 bases are a match to TRBD1. The germline gives CDR1 SNHLY, CDR2 FYNNEI. The V and J ends lost 6 bases and 3 bases, in that order; junction bases with no gene match: 8. CDR3 length: 15 amino acids. This CDR3 is CASSPGQTTNQPQHF. CDR3 bases: TGTGCCAGCAGCCCGGGACAGACGACCAATCAGCCCCAGCATTTT.

This clone was found a few times. J is TRBJ2-4 and V is TRBV5-1; the match to TRBD2 covers 14 bases. CDR3 length equals 17 residues. Germline assignment: CDR1 SGHRS and CDR2 YFSETQ. V was pared by 4 bases and J by 6 bases, with 9 bases of the junction left unmatched. The CDR3 loop reads CASSVTSGRAGRNIQYF. The CDR3 DNA reads as TGCGCCAGCAGCGTGACTAGCGGGAGGGCCGGGAGAAACATTCAGTACTTC.

V usage is TRBV11-3 and J usage is TRBJ2-2, with D possibly being TRBD2 (5 bases). V dropped 4 bases and J dropped 2 bases, with 17 bases sitting between them. The CDR3 has 17 amino acids. CDR1 and CDR2 from the germline V gene are SGHNT and YENEEA. Here the CDR3 reads CASSSVSSGRNTGELFF. CDR3 bases: TGTGCCAGCAGCTCCGTCTCGAGCGGAAGAAACACCGGGGAGCTGTTTTTT.

V is TRBV28 and J is TRBJ2-3, with TRBD2 matching over 10 bases. The trim removed 6 bases at V and 4 bases at J, leaving 7 bases unmatched. Germline V gene data show CDR1 as MDHEN and CDR2 as SYDVKM. The CDR3 covers 15 residues. CDR3 nucleotide sequence: TGTGCCAGCAGCCCCTTAACTAGCGGGGCAGATACGCAGTATTTT. It translates to CASSPLTSGADTQYF.

The chain joins TRBV5-1 to TRBJ2-2, with 7 bases matching TRBD2. V trimming: 0 bases; J trimming: 7 bases; junction bases outside the gene matches: 3. Germline V lookup: CDR1 SGHRS, CDR2 YFSETQ. There are 14 residues in the CDR3. CDR3 in DNA: TGCGCCAGCAGCTTGGGGCTAGCGGACGGGGAGCTGTTTTTT. Protein product: CASSLGLADGELFF.

The V gene is TRBV19, the J gene TRBJ1-3; D is uncertain. Per the germline V gene, CDR1 is LNHDA and CDR2 is SQIVND (reference sequence). This CDR3 region has 13 residues. Between the trimmed V and J ends, which lost 6 bases and 2 bases, there was a span of 8 bases. Here the CDR3 DNA reads TGTGCCAGTAGGCCGAGAACTGGAAACACCATATATTTT. Amino acid sequence: CASRPRTGNTIYF.

The CDR3 sequence: CATSDRDREGSDEQFF. The CDR3 DNA reads TGTGCCACCAGTGATCGGGACAGGGAGGGGTCGGACGAGCAGTTCTTC. The genes are TRBV24-1 and TRBJ2-1; TRBD1 matches at 9 bases. Germline V gene lookup returns CDR1 KGHDR and CDR2 SFDVKD. The CDR3 is 16 residues long. The V gene end was trimmed by 3 bases and the J gene end by 10 bases; junction bases not matched to a gene: 12.

V usage is TRBV7-9 and J usage is TRBJ2-3; D perhaps matches TRBD1 (5 bases). Germline CDR1 SEHNR, CDR2 FQNEAQ (reference sequence). V lost 5 bases and J lost 4, with 13 bases in between. This CDR3 is 14 amino acids long. This CDR3 is CASSTHRYPDTQYF. CDR3 coding DNA: TGTGCCAGCAGCACCCACAGGTATCCAGATACGCAGTATTTT. Based on the CDR3 plus reference TRBV7-9 and TRBJ2-3, the full variable domain is DTGVSQNPRHKITKRGQNVTFRCDPISEHNRLYWYRQTLGQGPEFLTYFQNEAQLEKSRLLSDRFSAERPKGSFSTLEIQRTEQGDSAMYLCASSTHRYPDTQYFGPGTRLTVL.

The chain joins TRBV5-6 to TRBJ2-2, with 7 bases that match TRBD2. V was pared by 0 bases and J by 3 bases, with 5 bases of the junction left unmatched. CDR1 SGHDT and CDR2 YYEEEE come from the germline V gene. The CDR3 has 16 amino acids. The CDR3 nucleotides read TGTGCCAGCAGCTTGGAGGCGGGAGCCGACACCGGGGAGCTGTTTTTT. Amino acids: CASSLEAGADTGELFF.

The sample holds one count of this clone. V usage is TRBV19 and J usage is TRBJ2-3; 9 bases fit TRBD2. Unmatched junction bases numbered 11, after V lost 7 bases and J lost 3 bases. The CDR3 is 16 residues long. The V gene's germline CDR1 is LNHDA and CDR2 SQIVND (reference sequence). CDR3 residues: CASTGGGTSRTDTQYF. In nucleotides, the CDR3 is TGTGCCAGTACAGGAGGGGGGACTAGCAGGACAGATACGCAGTATTTT.

J is TRBJ1-2 and V is TRBV11-2; D call uncertain. Trimming left V 5 bases short and J 1 base short, with 11 bases between. Per germline, CDR1 SGHAT and CDR2 FQNNGV. This CDR3 is built from 14 residues. For the CDR3, the DNA is TGTGCCAGCAGCCAATACGGGGATAACTATGGCTACACCTTC. Its protein product is CASSQYGDNYGYTF.

J is TRBJ1-1 and V is TRBV18; a possible D gene is TRBD1 (5 bases). CDR3 length equals 13 residues. V shed 3 bases and J shed 1 base, with 6 bases lying between them. The germline gives CDR1 KGHSH, CDR2 LQKENI. Written as DNA, the CDR3 is TGTGCCAGCTCACCTCAGGGGAACACTGAAGCTTTCTTT. This encodes CASSPQGNTEAFF.

The J gene is TRBJ1-3, the V gene TRBV2; TRBD1 agrees at 8 bases. Per the germline V gene, CDR1 is SNHLY and CDR2 is FYNNEI. This CDR3 is 19 amino acids long. With V trimmed by 7 bases and J by 0 bases, 17 bases remained unmatched. The CDR3 sequence: CASTPDRTGHLFSGNTIYF. The CDR3, as DNA: TGTGCCAGCACCCCTGATCGGACAGGGCACTTATTCTCTGGAAACACCATATATTTT. Complete variable domain (other parts from reference TRBV2 and TRBJ1-3): EPEVTQTPSHQVTQMGQEVILRCVPISNHLYFYWYRQILGQKVEFLVSFYNNEISEKSEIFDDQFSVERPDGSNFTLKIRSTKLEDSAMYFCASTPDRTGHLFSGNTIYFGEGSWLTVV.

The rearrangement uses TRBV19 and TRBJ2-7; D may be TRBD1 (6 bases). CDR1 is LNHDA, CDR2 SQIVND, per germline (reference sequence). Trimming removed 4 bases from V and 5 bases from J, with 18 bases in between. This CDR3 has 15 residues. The CDR3 DNA is TGTGCCAGTAGTACCGCAGGGGCCTCGTTAGACGAGCAGTACTTC. Protein product: CASSTAGASLDEQYF.

The chain has TRBV7-9 and TRBJ2-1; possible D gene TRBD2, 7 bases. Trimming stripped 8 bases from V and 9 bases from J, with 26 bases between. The CDR3 consists of 16 residues. Germline V gives CDR1 SEHNR, CDR2 FQNEAQ (reference sequence). The CDR3 nucleotides read TGTGCCAGCTTTTTGGGGGGGGCAGGAACGCTGGCTGAGCAGTTCTTC. This translates into CASFLGGAGTLAEQFF.

This clone was seen only once. V and J are TRBV5-1 and TRBJ2-1; weak D call: TRBD2 (5 bases). V lost 2 bases, J lost 9 bases, and 15 bases lay in between. The length of the CDR3 is 14 residues. Germline lookup yields CDR1 SGHRS and CDR2 YFSETQ. CDR3 sequence: CASSFGNGGSEQFF. The CDR3 DNA reads TGCGCCAGCAGCTTCGGCAATGGAGGCAGTGAGCAGTTCTTC.

The genes are TRBV7-9 and TRBJ2-2; possibly TRBD1 for D (5 bases). Germline CDR1 SEHNR, CDR2 FQNEAQ (reference sequence). CDR3 length: 18 amino acids. The V end lost 8 bases, the J end lost 2 bases, and 24 bases lay between the germline ends. CDR3 nucleotide sequence: TGTGCCAGCGGAAACCACAGGCCCTCAGCAACAAACACCGGGGAGCTGTTTTTT. Its translation is CASGNHRPSATNTGELFF.